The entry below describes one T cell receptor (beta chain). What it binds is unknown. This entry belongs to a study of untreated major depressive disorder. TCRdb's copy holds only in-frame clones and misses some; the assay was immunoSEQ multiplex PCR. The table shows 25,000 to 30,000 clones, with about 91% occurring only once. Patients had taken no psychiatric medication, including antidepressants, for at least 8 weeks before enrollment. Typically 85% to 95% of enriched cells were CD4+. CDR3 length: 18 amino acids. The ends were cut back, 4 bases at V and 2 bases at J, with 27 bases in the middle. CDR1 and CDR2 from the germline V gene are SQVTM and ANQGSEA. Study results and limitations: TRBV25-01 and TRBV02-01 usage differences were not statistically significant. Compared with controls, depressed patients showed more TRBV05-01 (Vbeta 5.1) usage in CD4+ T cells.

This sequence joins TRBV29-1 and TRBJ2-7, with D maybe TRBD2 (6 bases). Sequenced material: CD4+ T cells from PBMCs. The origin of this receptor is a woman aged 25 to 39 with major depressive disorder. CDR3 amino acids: CSVAVMDSPGLPTYEQYF. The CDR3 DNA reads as TGCAGCGTTGCGGTGATGGATTCCCCGGGACTTCCTACCTACGAGCAGTACTTC.